The TCR beta chain described here comes from a study of blood T cell repertoires in COVID-19. The assay was immunoSEQ multiplex PCR, and TCRdb's table has in-frame clones only and misses some. The sample yields a few hundred thousand clones, approximately 85% seen once. Germline lookup yields CDR1 SNHLY and CDR2 FYNNEI. The V gene lost 7 bases and the J gene lost 0 bases, with 9 bases spanning the gap. This CDR3 is 13 amino acids long. The receptor's source is a human donor in a cohort sampled during active COVID-19. The sequenced material came from peripheral blood. The V call is TRBV2, the J call TRBJ1-2; the D is unclear. The DNA of the CDR3 is TGTGCCAGCAAGAGGATAGCTAACTATGGCTACACCTTC. Translating it yields CASKRIANYGYTF. Full variable domain (remainder filled in from reference TRBV2 and TRBJ1-2): EPEVTQTPSHQVTQMGQEVILRCVPISNHLYFYWYRQILGQKVEFLVSFYNNEISEKSEIFDDQFSVERPDGSNFTLKIRSTKLEDSAMYFCASKRIANYGYTFGSGTRLTVV.